One and the same sample provided the 8 T cell receptor beta chains below, sequenced in a study of OX40 agonist ivuxolimab in advanced cancers. Measured with immunoSEQ multiplex PCR; TCRdb has only the in-frame clones, and not every one. Of tens of thousands of clones listed, 92% are singletons. Material: CD4+ or CD8+ T cells sorted from blood, obtained in a trial of the OX40 agonist ivuxolimab. All receptors derive from an adult with an advanced solid tumor such as melanoma, head and neck, liver or kidney cancer.

V and J are TRBV6-5 and TRBJ2-7; no clear D gene. The CDR3 totals 15 residues. The V end lost 2 bases, the J end lost 0 bases, and 11 bases lay between the germline ends. Germline V gives CDR1 MNHEY, CDR2 SVGAGI. The CDR3 is CASSYGGADSYEQYF. DNA for the CDR3: TGTGCCAGCAGTTACGGCGGCGCAGACTCCTACGAGCAGTACTTC.

The chain links TRBV19 to TRBJ1-4, with 7 bases that match TRBD1. Germline trimming cut 5 bases from V and 8 bases from J; bases unmatched to any gene: 11. The CDR3 is 15 amino acids. Germline V lookup: CDR1 LNHDA, CDR2 SQIVND (reference sequence). Here the CDR3 reads CASSPQGRTGEKLFF. The CDR3 bases are TGTGCCAGTAGTCCGCAGGGAAGGACAGGAGAAAAACTGTTTTTT.

CDR3 protein: CASSPRGSGGIEQYF. CDR3 DNA: TGTGCCAGCAGCCCCCGGGGTAGCGGGGGGATCGAGCAGTACTTC. The chain combines TRBV9 with TRBJ2-7; TRBD2 matches 10 bases. This CDR3 contains 15 residues. The germline V gene encodes CDR1 SGDLS and CDR2 YYNGEE. The V gene end was trimmed by 4 bases and the J gene end by 6 bases; junction bases not matched to a gene: 10. The whole variable domain, remainder taken from reference TRBV9 and TRBJ2-7, is DSGVTQTPKHLITATGQRVTLRCSPRSGDLSVYWYQQSLDQGLQFLIQYYNGEERAKGNILERFSAQQFPDLHSELNLSSLELGDSALYFCASSPRGSGGIEQYFGPGTRLTVT.

The chain recombines TRBV30 with TRBJ1-6; D not certain. This CDR3 is built from 13 residues. Germline loops: CDR1 GTSNPN, CDR2 SVGIG (reference sequence). Trimming took 5 bases from V and 7 from J, leaving 12 bases between them. This CDR3 is CAWGGPPNSPLHF. The CDR3 coding sequence is TGTGCCTGGGGCGGACCGCCGAATTCACCCCTCCACTTT.

The gene calls are TRBV19 and TRBJ1-6; unclear D gene. V lost 1 base and J lost 7, with 11 bases in between. CDR1 LNHDA and CDR2 SQIVND come from the germline V gene (reference sequence). The CDR3 extends over 15 amino acids. This CDR3 reads CASSIGGGNNSPLHF. For the CDR3, the DNA is TGTGCCAGTAGTATAGGAGGAGGCAACAATTCACCCCTCCACTTT.

This clone has more than one count but fewer than ten. V and J are TRBV11-2 and TRBJ1-6, with D unclear. Trimming shortened V by 2 bases and J by 0 bases, and 8 bases separated the two germline ends. CDR3 length: 16 residues. The germline V gene has CDR1 SGHAT and CDR2 FQNNGV. CDR3 nucleotides: TGTGCCAGCAGCTTATTCACGAGCTCCTATAATTCACCCCTCCACTTT. Amino acids: CASSLFTSSYNSPLHF.

This sequence joins TRBV2 and TRBJ1-2; D not certain. Deletions cut 4 bases from V and 3 bases from J, with 12 bases between. The CDR3 sequence is 14 residues long. Germline V gene data show CDR1 as SNHLY and CDR2 as FYNNEI. In DNA, the CDR3 is TGTGCCAGCAGTGGAGGGAGGGTGGACTATGGCTACACCTTC. Translation gives CASSGGRVDYGYTF.

This clone was counted a single time. Germline and junction disagree at one end, which may indicate a read error. The chain carries TRBV7-7 and TRBJ2-1, with D unclear. The CDR3 loop spans 13 amino acids. The V gene's germline CDR1 is SSHAT and CDR2 FNYEAQ (reference sequence). This CDR3 is CASSLSVTNEQFF. The CDR3 DNA sequence: TGTGCTAGCAGCTTGTCTGTGACCAATGAGCAGTTCTTC.